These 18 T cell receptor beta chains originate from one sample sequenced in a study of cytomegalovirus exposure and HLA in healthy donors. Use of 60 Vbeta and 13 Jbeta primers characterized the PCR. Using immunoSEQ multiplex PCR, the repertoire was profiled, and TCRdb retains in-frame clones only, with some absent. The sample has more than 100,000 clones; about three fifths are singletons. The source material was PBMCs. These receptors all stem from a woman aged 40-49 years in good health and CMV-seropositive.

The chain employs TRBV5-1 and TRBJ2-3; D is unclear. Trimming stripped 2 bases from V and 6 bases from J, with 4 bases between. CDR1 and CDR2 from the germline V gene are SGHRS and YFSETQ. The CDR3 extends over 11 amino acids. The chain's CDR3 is CASSLLDTQYF. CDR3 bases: TGCGCCAGCAGCTTACTGGATACGCAGTATTTT.

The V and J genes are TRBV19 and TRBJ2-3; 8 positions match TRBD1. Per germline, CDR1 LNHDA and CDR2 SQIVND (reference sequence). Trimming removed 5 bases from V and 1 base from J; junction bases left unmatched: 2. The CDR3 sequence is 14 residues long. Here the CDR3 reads CASSDRGRTDTQYF. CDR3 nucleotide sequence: TGTGCCAGTAGTGACAGGGGCCGCACAGATACGCAGTATTTT. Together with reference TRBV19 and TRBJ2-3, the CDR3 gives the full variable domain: DGGITQSPKYLFRKEGQNVTLSCEQNLNHDAMYWYRQDPGQGLRLIYYSQIVNDFQKGDIAEGYSVSREKKESFPLTVTSAQKNPTAFYLCASSDRGRTDTQYFGPGTRLTVL.

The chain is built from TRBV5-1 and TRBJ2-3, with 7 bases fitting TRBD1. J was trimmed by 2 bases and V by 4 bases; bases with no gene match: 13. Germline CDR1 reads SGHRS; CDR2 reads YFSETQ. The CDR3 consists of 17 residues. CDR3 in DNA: TGCGCCAGCAGCATTGGGGGCGGTGGGACAGCCACAGATACGCAGTATTTT. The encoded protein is CASSIGGGGTATDTQYF.

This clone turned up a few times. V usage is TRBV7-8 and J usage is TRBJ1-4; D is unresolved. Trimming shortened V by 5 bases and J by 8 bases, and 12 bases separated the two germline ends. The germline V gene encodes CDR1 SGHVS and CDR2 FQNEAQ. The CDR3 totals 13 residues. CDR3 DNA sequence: TGTGCCAGCAGCCCCAGCGAACGGGAAAAACTGTTTTTT. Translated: CASSPSEREKLFF.

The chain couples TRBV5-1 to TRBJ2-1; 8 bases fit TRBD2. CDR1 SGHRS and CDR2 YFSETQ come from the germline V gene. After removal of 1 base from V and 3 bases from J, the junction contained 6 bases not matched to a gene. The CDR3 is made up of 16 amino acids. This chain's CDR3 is CASSLSGSGIYNEQFF. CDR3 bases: TGCGCCAGCAGCTTGAGCGGGAGTGGGATCTACAATGAGCAGTTCTTC.

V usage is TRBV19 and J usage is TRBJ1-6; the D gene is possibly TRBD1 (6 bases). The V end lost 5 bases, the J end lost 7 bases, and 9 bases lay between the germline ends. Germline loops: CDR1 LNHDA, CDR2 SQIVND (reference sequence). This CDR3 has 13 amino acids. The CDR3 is CASSFTGNSPLHF. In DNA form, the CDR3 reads TGTGCCAGTAGTTTCACAGGGAATTCACCCCTCCACTTT.

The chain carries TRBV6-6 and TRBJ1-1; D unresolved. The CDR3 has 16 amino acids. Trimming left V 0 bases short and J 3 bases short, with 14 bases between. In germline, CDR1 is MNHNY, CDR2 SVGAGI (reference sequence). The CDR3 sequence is CASSYSPRPTDTEAFF. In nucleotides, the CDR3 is TGTGCCAGCAGTTACTCCCCTAGACCGACGGACACTGAAGCTTTCTTT.

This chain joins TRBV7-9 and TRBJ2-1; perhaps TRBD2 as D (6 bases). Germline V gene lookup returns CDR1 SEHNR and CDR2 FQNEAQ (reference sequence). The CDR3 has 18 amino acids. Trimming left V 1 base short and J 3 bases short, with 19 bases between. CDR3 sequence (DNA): TGTGCCAGCAGCTTAGTGGACGGGCAGGGACTCCTCTACAATGAGCAGTTCTTC. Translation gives CASSLVDGQGLLYNEQFF.

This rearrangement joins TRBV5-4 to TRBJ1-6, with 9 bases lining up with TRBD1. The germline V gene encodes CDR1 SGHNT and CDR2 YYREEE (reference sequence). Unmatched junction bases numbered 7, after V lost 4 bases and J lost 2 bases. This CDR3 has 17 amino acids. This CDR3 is CASSKGGQGPYNSPLHF. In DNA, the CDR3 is TGTGCCAGCAGCAAAGGAGGACAGGGGCCCTATAATTCACCCCTCCACTTT.

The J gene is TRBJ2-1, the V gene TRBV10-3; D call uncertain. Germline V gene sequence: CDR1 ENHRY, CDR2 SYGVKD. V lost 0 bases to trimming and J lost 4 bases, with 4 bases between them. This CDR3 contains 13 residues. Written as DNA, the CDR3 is TGTGCCATCAGTGAGTCTGAGTACAATGAGCAGTTCTTC. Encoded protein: CAISESEYNEQFF.

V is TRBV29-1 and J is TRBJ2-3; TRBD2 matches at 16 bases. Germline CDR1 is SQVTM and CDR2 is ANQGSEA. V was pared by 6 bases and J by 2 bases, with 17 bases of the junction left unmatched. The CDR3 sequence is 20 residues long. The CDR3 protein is CSVRGPGLAGGLGTTDTQYF. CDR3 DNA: TGCAGCGTACGAGGCCCGGGACTAGCGGGAGGGCTGGGGACCACAGATACGCAGTATTTT.

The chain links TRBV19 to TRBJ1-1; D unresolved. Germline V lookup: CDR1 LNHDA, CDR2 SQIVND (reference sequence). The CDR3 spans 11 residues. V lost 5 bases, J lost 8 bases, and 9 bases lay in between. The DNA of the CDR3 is TGTGCCAGTAGTCGAGCGGGAGAAGCTTTCTTT. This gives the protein CASSRAGEAFF.

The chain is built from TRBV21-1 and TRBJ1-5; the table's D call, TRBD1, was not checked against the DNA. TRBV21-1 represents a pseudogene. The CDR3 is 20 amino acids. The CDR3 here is CASSKGHKGDKIRGNQPQHF. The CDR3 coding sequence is TGTGCCAGCAGCAAAGGGCATAAAGGGGACAAAATAAGAGGCAATCAGCCCCAGCATTTT.

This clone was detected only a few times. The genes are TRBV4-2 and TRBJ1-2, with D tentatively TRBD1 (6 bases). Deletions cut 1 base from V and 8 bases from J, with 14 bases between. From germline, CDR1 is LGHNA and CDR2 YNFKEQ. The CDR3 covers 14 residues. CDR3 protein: CASSQVTGSGGYTF. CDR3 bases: TGTGCCAGCAGCCAAGTAACAGGGAGTGGCGGCTACACCTTC.

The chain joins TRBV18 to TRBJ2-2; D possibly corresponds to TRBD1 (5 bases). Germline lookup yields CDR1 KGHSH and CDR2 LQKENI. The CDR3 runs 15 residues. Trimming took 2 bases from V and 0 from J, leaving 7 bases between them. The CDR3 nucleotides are TGTGCCAGCTCACCAGGGGCCCCGAACACCGGGGAGCTGTTTTTT. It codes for CASSPGAPNTGELFF.

In DNA, the CDR3 is TGTGCCAGCAGTTACCAGGGGGCCGGGGAGCTGTTTTTT. It codes for CASSYQGAGELFF. This chain joins TRBV6-5 and TRBJ2-2; 7 positions match TRBD1. V trimming: 2 bases; J trimming: 6 bases; junction bases outside the gene matches: 0. Germline V CDR1 and CDR2: MNHEY, SVGAGI. The CDR3 spans 13 residues.

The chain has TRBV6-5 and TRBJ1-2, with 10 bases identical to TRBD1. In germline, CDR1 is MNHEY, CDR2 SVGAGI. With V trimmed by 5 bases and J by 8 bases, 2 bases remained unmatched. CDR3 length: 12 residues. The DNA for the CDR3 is TGTGCCAGCAGTGGACAGGGGGGGGGCTACACCTTC. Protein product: CASSGQGGGYTF.

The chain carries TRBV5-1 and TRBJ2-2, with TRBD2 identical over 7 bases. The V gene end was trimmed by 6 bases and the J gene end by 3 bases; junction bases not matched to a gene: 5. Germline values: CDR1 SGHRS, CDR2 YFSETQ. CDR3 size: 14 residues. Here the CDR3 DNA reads TGCGCCAGCACGGCGGGAGCGTACACCGGGGAGCTGTTTTTT. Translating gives CASTAGAYTGELFF.